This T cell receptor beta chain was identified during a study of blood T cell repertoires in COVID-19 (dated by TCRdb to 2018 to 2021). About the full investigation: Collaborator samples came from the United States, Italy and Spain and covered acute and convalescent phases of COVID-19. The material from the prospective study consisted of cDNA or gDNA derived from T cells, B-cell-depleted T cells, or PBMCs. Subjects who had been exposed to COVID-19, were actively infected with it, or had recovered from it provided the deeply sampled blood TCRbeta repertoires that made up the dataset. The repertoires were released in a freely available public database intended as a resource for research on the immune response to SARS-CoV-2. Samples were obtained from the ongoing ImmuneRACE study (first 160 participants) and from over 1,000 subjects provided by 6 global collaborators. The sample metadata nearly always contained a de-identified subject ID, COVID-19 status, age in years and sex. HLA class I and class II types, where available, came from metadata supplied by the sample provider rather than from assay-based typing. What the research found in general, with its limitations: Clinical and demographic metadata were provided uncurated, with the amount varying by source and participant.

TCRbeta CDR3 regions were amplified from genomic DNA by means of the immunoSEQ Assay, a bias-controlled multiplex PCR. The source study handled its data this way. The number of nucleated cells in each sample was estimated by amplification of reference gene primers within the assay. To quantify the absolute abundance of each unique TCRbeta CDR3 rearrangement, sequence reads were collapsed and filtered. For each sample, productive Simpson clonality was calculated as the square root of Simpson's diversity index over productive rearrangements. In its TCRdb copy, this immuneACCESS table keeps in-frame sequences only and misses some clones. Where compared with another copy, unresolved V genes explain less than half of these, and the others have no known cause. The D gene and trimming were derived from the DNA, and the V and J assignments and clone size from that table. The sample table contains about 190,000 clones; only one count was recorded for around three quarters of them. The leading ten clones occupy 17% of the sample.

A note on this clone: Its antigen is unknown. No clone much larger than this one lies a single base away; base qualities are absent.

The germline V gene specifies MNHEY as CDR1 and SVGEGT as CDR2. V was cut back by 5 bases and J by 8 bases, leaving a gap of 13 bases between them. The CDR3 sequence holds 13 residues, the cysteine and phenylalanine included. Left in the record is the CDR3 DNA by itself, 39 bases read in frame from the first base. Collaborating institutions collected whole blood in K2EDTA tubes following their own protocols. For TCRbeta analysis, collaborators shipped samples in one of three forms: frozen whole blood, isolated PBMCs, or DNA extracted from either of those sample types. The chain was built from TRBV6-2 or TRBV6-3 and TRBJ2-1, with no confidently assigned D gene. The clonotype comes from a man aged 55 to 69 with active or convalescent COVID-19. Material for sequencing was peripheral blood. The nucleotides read TGTGCCAGCAGTCCCGTCGCTTCGGATGAGCAGTTCTTC. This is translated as CASSPVASDEQFF.